The 32 T cell receptor beta chains below all came from one sample that was sequenced in a study of sequential checkpoint blockade in melanoma. Treatment defined: randomized to nivolumab then ipilimumab (arm A) or the reverse (arm B). Profiled with immunoSEQ multiplex PCR; TCRdb holds only in-frame clones, not every one. Among some 9,200 clones listed, roughly 24% were seen once. The sample here was tumor tissue (inferred from file names), taken from a patient given nivolumab and ipilimumab in sequence. These receptors came from a human donor with melanoma.

The chain carries TRBV5-1 and TRBJ2-7, with D uncertain. V lost 4 bases, J lost 3 bases, and 17 bases lay in between. Germline V gives CDR1 SGHRS, CDR2 YFSETQ. This CDR3 region has 15 residues. For the CDR3, the DNA is TGCGCCAGCAGCCCCGAGACAACTATTTACTACGAGCAGTACTTC. Translation gives CASSPETTIYYEQYF.

This clone showed up just a few times. The gene calls are TRBV9 and TRBJ1-2, with 9 bases matching TRBD1. The CDR3 extends over 14 amino acids. The germline CDR1 and CDR2 sequences are SGDLS and YYNGEE. Trimming cost V 7 bases and J 5 bases; bases outside gene matches: 9. CDR3 loop: CASSREQGAYGYTF. CDR3 DNA: TGTGCCAGCTCCAGGGAACAGGGGGCATATGGCTACACCTTC. The whole variable domain, remainder taken from reference TRBV9 and TRBJ1-2, is DSGVTQTPKHLITATGQRVTLRCSPRSGDLSVYWYQQSLDQGLQFLIQYYNGEERAKGNILERFSAQQFPDLHSELNLSSLELGDSALYFCASSREQGAYGYTFGSGTRLTVV.

This clone was recorded a few times. The V gene is TRBV11-3, the J gene TRBJ2-7, with a possible D match to TRBD2 (7 bases). The CDR3 is made up of 14 amino acids. From germline, CDR1 is SGHNT and CDR2 YENEEA. Trimming stripped 3 bases from V and 6 bases from J, with 15 bases between. This chain's CDR3 is CASSFGGRAGEQYF. DNA of the CDR3: TGTGCCAGCAGCTTCGGGGGGCGCGCCGGCGAGCAGTACTTC.

This clone was recorded a few times. Here the CDR3 DNA reads TGTGCCAGCAGCGTAACTAGCGGGGGTTATGAGCAGTTCTTC. Protein sequence: CASSVTSGGYEQFF. The chain carries TRBV9 and TRBJ2-1; 11 nucleotides agree with TRBD2. Trimming at V came to 1 base and at J to 8 bases, leaving 2 bases not matched to a gene. The CDR3 extends over 14 amino acids. CDR1 SGDLS and CDR2 YYNGEE come from the germline V gene.

This chain joins TRBV23-1 and TRBJ2-3; D possibly corresponds to TRBD1 (6 bases). TRBV23-1 is assigned to the ORF class and has an uncertain function. The V end lost 6 bases, the J end lost 0 bases, and 13 bases lay between the germline ends. CDR3 size: 15 residues. The CDR3 protein is CASSLGTTSTDTQYF. The CDR3 nucleotides read TGCGCCAGCAGCTTGGGGACAACCAGCACAGATACGCAGTATTTT.

A few counts support this clone. The chain joins TRBV6-8 to TRBJ1-1; D is ambiguous. V was shortened by 8 bases and J by 2 bases, with 9 bases between the two germline ends. The CDR3 sequence is 12 residues long. CDR1 is MNHGY, CDR2 SAAAGT, per germline. In nucleotides, the CDR3 is TGTGCCAGCCGTGCCAGCAACACTGAAGCTTTCTTT. Protein product: CASRASNTEAFF.

The gene calls are TRBV18 and TRBJ1-4; no clear D. Trimming shortened V by 3 bases and J by 7 bases, and 15 bases separated the two germline ends. The germline V gene has CDR1 KGHSH and CDR2 LQKENI. CDR3 size: 15 residues. CDR3 bases: TGTGCCAGCTCACCCCCAGGAGAGGTTGGTGAAAAACTGTTTTTT. This codes for CASSPPGEVGEKLFF.

This clone occurred a few times. This rearrangement joins TRBV6-8 to TRBJ2-1; 13 nucleotides line up with TRBD2. CDR3 length: 16 residues. CDR1 and CDR2 (germline): MNHGY, SAAAGT. The junction had 7 bases not matched to a gene; V was cut back by 6 bases and J by 5 bases. In DNA, the CDR3 is TGTGCCAGCAGCCGCCATACTAGCGGGGGGGACAATGAGCAGTTCTTC. Protein product: CASSRHTSGGDNEQFF.

This clone has more than one count but fewer than ten. The chain combines TRBV11-3 with TRBJ2-7; 12 bases fit TRBD2. J gave up 5 bases and V 5 bases, and 13 bases lay outside the gene matches. The CDR3 runs 17 residues. Per the germline V gene, CDR1 is SGHNT and CDR2 is YENEEA. CDR3 amino acids: CASSAQPLAGGRDEQYF. CDR3 sequence (DNA): TGTGCCAGCAGCGCCCAGCCCCTAGCGGGGGGGAGGGACGAGCAGTACTTC.

Here the CDR3 reads CATNPGQGSYGYTF. The DNA of the CDR3 is TGTGCCACGAATCCGGGACAGGGGAGCTATGGCTACACCTTC. V gene TRBV15 combines with J gene TRBJ1-2, with TRBD1 matching 10 bases. V was clipped by 9 bases and J by 4 bases; unmatched bases: 8. The CDR3 runs to 14 residues. Germline values: CDR1 LNHNV, CDR2 YYDKDF (reference sequence).

This clone occurred a few times. The V and J genes are TRBV18 and TRBJ1-4; the match to TRBD1 covers 10 bases. Germline V CDR1 and CDR2: KGHSH, LQKENI. The V gene end was trimmed by 4 bases and the J gene end by 10 bases; junction bases not matched to a gene: 18. The CDR3 contains 18 residues. DNA for the CDR3: TGTGCCAGCTCACTTTCCCCTCCGTCCGGGACAGGGGATGTAAAACTGTTTTTT. It specifies CASSLSPPSGTGDVKLFF.

This chain uses TRBV29-1 with TRBJ1-1, with D unclear. The V end lost 6 bases, the J end lost 5 bases, and 16 bases lay between the germline ends. The CDR3 has 13 residues. Germline values: CDR1 SQVTM, CDR2 ANQGSEA. CDR3 DNA: TGCAGCGTCCTACGTGGGGTTGGGACTGAAGCTTTCTTT. It yields the protein CSVLRGVGTEAFF.

The chain is built from TRBV5-1 and TRBJ2-5; D is uncertain. The CDR3 has 14 residues. V gave up 1 base and J gave up 1 base, with 8 bases separating them. Germline CDR1 and CDR2: SGHRS and YFSETQ. CDR3 sequence reads: CASSLRSPQETQYF. The CDR3 DNA reads as TGCGCCAGCAGCTTGCGTAGTCCCCAAGAGACCCAGTACTTC.

CDR3 sequence reads: CASSLGSSSLYEQYF. The CDR3 DNA follows: TGTGCCAGCAGCCTAGGATCGAGCTCCCTTTACGAGCAGTACTTC. The chain uses TRBV11-3 and TRBJ2-7, with no clear D. The V end lost 5 bases, the J end lost 4 bases, and 18 bases lay between the germline ends. The CDR3 is made up of 15 amino acids. CDR1 and CDR2 (germline): SGHNT, YENEEA.

This clone was detected a few times. The chain joins TRBV9 to TRBJ1-2; D is possibly TRBD1 (6 bases). V gave up 4 bases and J gave up 3 bases, with 16 bases separating them. Germline V gene lookup returns CDR1 SGDLS and CDR2 YYNGEE. The CDR3 loop spans 15 amino acids. CDR3 loop: CASSPQGGSHYGYTF. CDR3 nucleotide sequence: TGTGCCAGCAGCCCACAGGGCGGTTCTCACTATGGCTACACCTTC.

In its sample, this clone was seen a few times. The CDR3 spells CASSDYSLGGGELFF. The DNA of the CDR3 is TGTGCCAGCAGCGACTACAGCCTAGGTGGCGGGGAGCTGTTTTTT. The rearrangement uses TRBV9 and TRBJ2-2; no firm D call. From germline, CDR1 is SGDLS and CDR2 YYNGEE. The CDR3 extends over 15 amino acids. V was cut by 3 bases and J by 7 bases, with 16 bases left in between. The whole variable domain, filled in from reference TRBV9 and TRBJ2-2, reads DSGVTQTPKHLITATGQRVTLRCSPRSGDLSVYWYQQSLDQGLQFLIQYYNGEERAKGNILERFSAQQFPDLHSELNLSSLELGDSALYFCASSDYSLGGGELFFGEGSRLTVL.

This clone occurred a few times. The V and J genes are TRBV11-3 and TRBJ1-3, with a possible D match to TRBD1 (5 bases). Germline loops: CDR1 SGHNT, CDR2 YENEEA. The V gene lost 3 bases and the J gene lost 8 bases, with 26 bases spanning the gap. The CDR3 runs to 18 residues. CDR3 DNA: TGTGCCAGCAGCTTGAAACAGGATTTCCTGGCCGTGGCGGACACCATATATTTT. Protein: CASSLKQDFLAVADTIYF.

The V gene is TRBV5-1, the J gene TRBJ2-7; D unclear. The CDR3 runs 14 residues. CDR1 and CDR2 (germline): SGHRS, YFSETQ. Deletions cut 0 bases from V and 2 bases from J, with 9 bases between. This chain's CDR3 is CASSLDPVTYEQYF. The CDR3 region has the DNA TGCGCCAGCAGCTTGGATCCAGTTACCTACGAGCAGTACTTC.

This clone was seen at least ten times. The gene calls are TRBV11-3 and TRBJ2-1, with 9 bases matching TRBD1. The J segment lost 2 bases and the V segment lost 1 base, leaving 6 bases of the junction unmatched. Per germline, CDR1 SGHNT and CDR2 YENEEA. The CDR3 is 17 residues long. The CDR3 here is CASSLGSGQGTYNEQFF. The DNA for the CDR3 is TGTGCCAGCAGCTTAGGTTCGGGACAGGGTACCTACAATGAGCAGTTCTTC.

The gene calls are TRBV19 and TRBJ2-1; TRBD1 matches 7 bases. This CDR3 is built from 14 residues. CDR1 and CDR2 from the germline V gene are LNHDA and SQIVND (reference sequence). The ends lost 4 bases at V and 4 bases at J; junction bases unmatched: 4. The CDR3 region is CASSTLGQYNEQFF. CDR3 bases: TGTGCCAGTAGTACGCTGGGACAGTACAATGAGCAGTTCTTC.

The chain links TRBV11-3 to TRBJ2-1; D is possibly TRBD1 (6 bases). The V and J ends lost 5 bases and 2 bases respectively, with 16 bases between them. The CDR3 has 16 amino acids. Germline assignment: CDR1 SGHNT and CDR2 YENEEA. CDR3 sequence reads: CASSREYGTPYNEQFF. DNA for the CDR3: TGTGCCAGCAGCCGAGAATACGGGACACCCTACAATGAGCAGTTCTTC.

This clone ranks as medium-sized. The J gene is TRBJ2-5, the V gene TRBV11-3; the D gene could be TRBD1 or TRBD2 (6 bases each). Trimming removed 3 bases at V and 1 base at J, with 24 bases between. CDR3 length equals 19 residues. Germline V gives CDR1 SGHNT, CDR2 YENEEA. The CDR3 is CASSLFLSRGRGSQETQYF. The DNA of the CDR3 is TGTGCCAGCAGCTTGTTTCTTTCCCGGGGGCGCGGTTCCCAAGAGACCCAGTACTTC.

This chain links TRBV2 with TRBJ2-7; TRBD2 is a possible D gene (5 bases). Trimming pared 1 base from V and 2 bases from J, leaving 6 bases between. CDR1 and CDR2 (germline): SNHLY, FYNNEI. CDR3 size: 13 residues. The CDR3 nucleotides read TGTGCCAGCAGTGAAGGTAGCGCCTACGAGCAGTACTTC. Its protein product is CASSEGSAYEQYF.

Judged by abundance, this clone is medium-sized. The rearrangement joins TRBV19 to TRBJ1-1, with unresolved D. The CDR3 has 15 residues. Germline CDR1 reads LNHDA; CDR2 reads SQIVND (reference sequence). The germline V and J ends were trimmed by 6 bases and 0 bases, with 14 bases remaining between them. For the CDR3, the DNA is TGTGCCAGTAGGGAGGCCGCACGCATGAACACTGAAGCTTTCTTT. This sequence encodes CASREAARMNTEAFF.

This clone was counted only a few times. This chain uses TRBV19 with TRBJ1-2, with D possibly being TRBD1 (5 bases). V dropped 5 bases and J dropped 3 bases, with 16 bases sitting between them. The CDR3 spans 15 residues. Germline V gene lookup returns CDR1 LNHDA and CDR2 SQIVND (reference sequence). As DNA, the CDR3 is TGTGCCAGTAGTCGTAATGGGGGACGGGACTATGGCTACACCTTC. Encoded protein: CASSRNGGRDYGYTF.

This clone was detected once. The chain is built from TRBV18 and TRBJ1-5; TRBD1 matches at 7 bases. V lost 0 bases to trimming and J lost 3 bases; unmatched junction nucleotides: 5. Per the germline V gene, CDR1 is KGHSH and CDR2 is LQKENI. The CDR3 has 16 amino acids. CDR3 region: CASSPPTGANNQPQHF. CDR3 nucleotide sequence: TGTGCCAGCTCACCACCTACAGGGGCTAACAATCAGCCCCAGCATTTT.

The chain employs TRBV28 and TRBJ2-3, with 16 bases matching TRBD2. V gave up 5 bases and J gave up 0 bases; unmatched junction bases: 8. The germline V gene encodes CDR1 MDHEN and CDR2 SYDVKM. This CDR3 spans 19 amino acids. CDR3 loop: CASSRRGLAGGLSTDTQYF. The CDR3 region has the DNA TGTGCCAGCAGTCGTAGGGGACTAGCGGGGGGGCTGAGCACAGATACGCAGTATTTT.

This clone was detected only a few times. CDR3 in amino acids: CASSERQQETQYF. The DNA of the CDR3 is TGTGCCAGCAGTGAAAGGCAGCAAGAGACCCAGTACTTC. This chain links TRBV9 with TRBJ2-5; D gene unclear. CDR3 length: 13 residues. The germline V gene has CDR1 SGDLS and CDR2 YYNGEE. V was trimmed by 5 bases and J by 2 bases, leaving 10 bases between them.

This clone was picked up many times. The V call is TRBV11-3, the J call TRBJ1-2; D call uncertain. Trimming left V 5 bases short and J 2 bases short, with 12 bases between. CDR3 length: 14 residues. Looked up from germline, CDR1 is SGHNT and CDR2 is YENEEA. The CDR3 here is CASSRLSTNYGYTF. CDR3 DNA sequence: TGTGCCAGCAGCCGATTATCAACGAACTATGGCTACACCTTC.

This chain connects TRBV9 to TRBJ2-1; the D is unclear. The germline V and J ends were trimmed by 6 bases and 3 bases, with 10 bases remaining between them. CDR3 length: 13 residues. Germline V gives CDR1 SGDLS, CDR2 YYNGEE. The CDR3 here is CASKMGLYNEQFF. CDR3 nucleotide sequence: TGTGCCAGCAAAATGGGCCTCTACAATGAGCAGTTCTTC.

A few counts support this clone. This chain's CDR3 is CATSRDPGYNQPQHF. Written as DNA, the CDR3 is TGTGCCACCAGCAGAGATCCGGGTTACAATCAGCCCCAGCATTTT. The rearrangement links TRBV15 to TRBJ1-5; D uncertain. Trimming stripped 0 bases from V and 3 bases from J, with 9 bases between. Germline lookup yields CDR1 LNHNV and CDR2 YYDKDF (reference sequence). This CDR3 is built from 15 residues.

The J gene is TRBJ2-2, the V gene TRBV28; TRBD1 matches at 8 bases. Germline trimming cut 5 bases from V and 2 bases from J; bases unmatched to any gene: 7. Germline CDR1 reads MDHEN; CDR2 reads SYDVKM. The CDR3 is 16 amino acids. Here the CDR3 DNA reads TGTGCCAGCAGTGGCACGGGACAGGTTAACACCGGGGAGCTGTTTTTT. Translation: CASSGTGQVNTGELFF.